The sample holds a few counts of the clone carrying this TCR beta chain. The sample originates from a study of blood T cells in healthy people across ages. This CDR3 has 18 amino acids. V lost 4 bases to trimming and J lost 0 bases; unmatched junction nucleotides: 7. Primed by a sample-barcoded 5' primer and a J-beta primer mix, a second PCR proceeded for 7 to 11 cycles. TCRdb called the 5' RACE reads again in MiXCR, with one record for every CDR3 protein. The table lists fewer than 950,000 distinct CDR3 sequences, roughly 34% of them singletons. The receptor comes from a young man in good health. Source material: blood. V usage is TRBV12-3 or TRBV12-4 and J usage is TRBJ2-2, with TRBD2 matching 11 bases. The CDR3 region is CASSSSGGTIANTGELFF. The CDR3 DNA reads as TGTGCCAGCAGTTCTAGCGGGGGGACCATCGCGAACACCGGGGAGCTGTTTTTT.